The rows below give T cell receptor beta chains drawn from one sample of a study of molecular identifiers for immune sequencing clone quantification. TCRdb itself ran the PCR reads through MiXCR, one entry per CDR3 protein. Among a few hundred thousand distinct CDR3 sequences listed, 25% were seen once. The sequenced material came from naive CD8+ T cells from blood, with Jurkat cell RNA spiked in. The source is a human donor in good health. Some libraries in this study had Jurkat cell RNA spiked in. The CDR3 runs from the conserved cysteine through the conserved F or W. Each record gives: CDR3 DNA, CDR3 protein, J gene, D gene, clone size, V gene. The D gene is left open where the match is weak. Size is stated for part of the rows, as once, few or many counts, or as a class when the clone is expanded.

CDR3 DNA: TGTGCCAGCAGTAGGGTAGCGGGAGGCCTGAGCTCCTACGAGCAGTACTTC
CDR3 protein: CASSRVAGGLSSYEQYF
J gene: TRBJ2-7
D gene: TRBD2
clone size: few
V gene: TRBV14

CDR3 DNA: TGTGCCAGCAGCCCTCGGACAGAGAAGACTTACGAGCAGTACTTC
CDR3 protein: CASSPRTEKTYEQYF
J gene: TRBJ2-7
D gene: .
clone size: many
V gene: TRBV7-2

CDR3 DNA: TGTGCCAGCATGGAGAACACTGAAGCTTTCTTT
CDR3 protein: CASMENTEAFF
J gene: TRBJ1-1
D gene: .
clone size: .
V gene: TRBV7-9

CDR3 DNA: TGCAGTGCTAGAACAGTCAATGAGCAGTTCTTC
CDR3 protein: CSARTVNEQFF
J gene: TRBJ2-1
D gene: .
clone size: few
V gene: TRBV20-1

CDR3 DNA: TGCAGTGCTAGAGACTCGGACAGGAGGACCGGGGAGCTGTTTTTT
CDR3 protein: CSARDSDRRTGELFF
J gene: TRBJ2-2
D gene: TRBD1
clone size: few
V gene: TRBV20-1

CDR3 DNA: TGTGCCAGCAGTCCATTAGCGGGGGCGGGGGAGACCCAGTACTTC
CDR3 protein: CASSPLAGAGETQYF
J gene: TRBJ2-5
D gene: TRBD2
clone size: .
V gene: TRBV27

CDR3 DNA: TGTGCCAGCAGCTTAGCTGGACAGGGGTACCGGTTCTTC
CDR3 protein: CASSLAGQGYRFF
J gene: TRBJ2-1
D gene: TRBD1
clone size: .
V gene: TRBV7-6

CDR3 DNA: TGTGCCAGCAGAGGCGGTGGACCACGGGCCTACAATGAGCAGTTCTTC
CDR3 protein: CASRGGGPRAYNEQFF
J gene: TRBJ2-1
D gene: .
clone size: .
V gene: TRBV7-9

CDR3 DNA: TGTGCCAGTAGTATACAGGGACAGGTCTACGAGCAGTACTTC
CDR3 protein: CASSIQGQVYEQYF
J gene: TRBJ2-7
D gene: TRBD1
clone size: few
V gene: TRBV19

CDR3 DNA: TGTGCCAGCATGGATCCTCACGGGACAGGGCCTGAAGCTTTCTTT
CDR3 protein: CASMDPHGTGPEAFF
J gene: TRBJ1-1
D gene: TRBD1
clone size: .
V gene: TRBV12-3/TRBV12-4

CDR3 DNA: TGTGCTAGCAGCCGGGCTTGGTCGCCCCAGCATTTT
CDR3 protein: CASSRAWSPQHF
J gene: TRBJ1-5
D gene: .
clone size: .
V gene: TRBV7-7

CDR3 DNA: TGTGCCAGCAGCTTTACGACGCCGAGCACAGATACGCAGTATTTT
CDR3 protein: CASSFTTPSTDTQYF
J gene: TRBJ2-3
D gene: .
clone size: many
V gene: TRBV12-3/TRBV12-4

CDR3 DNA: TGTGCCAGCAGTTTCGCAGGGAACTACGAGCAGTACTTC
CDR3 protein: CASSFAGNYEQYF
J gene: TRBJ2-7
D gene: .
clone size: many
V gene: TRBV28

CDR3 DNA: TGTGCCAGCAGCTTGGGACGAGTACTAGCCAAAAACATTCAGTACTTC
CDR3 protein: CASSLGRVLAKNIQYF
J gene: TRBJ2-4
D gene: .
clone size: .
V gene: TRBV5-3

CDR3 DNA: TGTGCCATCAGTGAGTCGTCAGGGAAATCCCACGAGCAGTACTTC
CDR3 protein: CAISESSGKSHEQYF
J gene: TRBJ2-7
D gene: .
clone size: .
V gene: TRBV10-3

CDR3 DNA: TGTGCCAGCAGCTTGGACATCTTTAACTATGGCTACACCTTC
CDR3 protein: CASSLDIFNYGYTF
J gene: TRBJ1-2
D gene: .
clone size: many
V gene: TRBV5-6

CDR3 DNA: TGTGCCAGTAGTATGGGAGGCTACCTCAAAAACATTCAGTACTTC
CDR3 protein: CASSMGGYLKNIQYF
J gene: TRBJ2-4
D gene: .
clone size: few
V gene: TRBV19

CDR3 DNA: TGTGCCAGTACTGAGGGGGGGCTAGTGCAGTATTTT
CDR3 protein: CASTEGGLVQYF
J gene: TRBJ2-3
D gene: .
clone size: many
V gene: TRBV28

CDR3 DNA: TGTGCTGTAAAAATCGCAGATACGCAGTATTTT
CDR3 protein: CAVKIADTQYF
J gene: TRBJ2-3
D gene: .
clone size: few
V gene: TRBV19

CDR3 DNA: TGTGCCAGCCGCCCACAGGGTTGGACTGAAGCTTTCTTT
CDR3 protein: CASRPQGWTEAFF
J gene: TRBJ1-1
D gene: .
clone size: many
V gene: TRBV25-1

CDR3 DNA: TGTGCCAGCAGTGAGGGCAGGGGGAGCCTCTACGAGCAGTACTTC
CDR3 protein: CASSEGRGSLYEQYF
J gene: TRBJ2-7
D gene: TRBD1
clone size: .
V gene: TRBV6-1

CDR3 DNA: TGTGCCTGGACCTGGGACAGCTACACAGATACGCAGTATTTT
CDR3 protein: CAWTWDSYTDTQYF
J gene: TRBJ2-3
D gene: TRBD1
clone size: few
V gene: TRBV30

CDR3 DNA: TGTGCCAGCAGCCTCACAGGGTCGGGCACTGAAGCTTTCTTT
CDR3 protein: CASSLTGSGTEAFF
J gene: TRBJ1-1
D gene: .
clone size: many
V gene: TRBV6-2/TRBV6-3

CDR3 DNA: TGCGCCAGCAGCCAAGATGGGACGGCGAACACCGGGGAGCTGTTTTTT
CDR3 protein: CASSQDGTANTGELFF
J gene: TRBJ2-2
D gene: .
clone size: .
V gene: TRBV4-3

CDR3 DNA: TGTGCCAGTAGTATTAGCGGGAACACCGGGGAGCTGTTTTTT
CDR3 protein: CASSISGNTGELFF
J gene: TRBJ2-2
D gene: .
clone size: many
V gene: TRBV19

CDR3 DNA: TGCGCCAGCGGCCAAAGGGCGATGGGGGGAAACACTGAAGCTTTCTTT
CDR3 protein: CASGQRAMGGNTEAFF
J gene: TRBJ1-1
D gene: .
clone size: .
V gene: TRBV4-3

CDR3 DNA: TGTGCCAGCAGTGATGACTGGGACAGCCAAGAGACCCAGTACTTC
CDR3 protein: CASSDDWDSQETQYF
J gene: TRBJ2-5
D gene: TRBD1
clone size: many
V gene: TRBV6-5

CDR3 DNA: TGTGCCAGTAGGCTTCAGGGCAGCTATGGCTACACCTTC
CDR3 protein: CASRLQGSYGYTF
J gene: TRBJ1-2
D gene: .
clone size: .
V gene: TRBV19

CDR3 DNA: TGTGCCACCAGCAGAGTCGTTCTCGAGGACAGGGCTTCCGGGACCTACGAGCAGTACTTC
CDR3 protein: CATSRVVLEDRASGTYEQYF
J gene: TRBJ2-7
D gene: TRBD1
clone size: many
V gene: TRBV15

CDR3 DNA: TGCGCCAGCAGCCAAGATGCCGGGAGCCTCCTCGAGCAGTACTTC
CDR3 protein: CASSQDAGSLLEQYF
J gene: TRBJ2-7
D gene: .
clone size: .
V gene: TRBV4-3

CDR3 DNA: TGTGCCAGCAGTGAAGCGAGGGCCAGACCTGGAAACACCATATATTTT
CDR3 protein: CASSEARARPGNTIYF
J gene: TRBJ1-3
D gene: .
clone size: .
V gene: TRBV6-1

CDR3 DNA: TGCGCCAGCAGCTTGGCTGGAGGGGTGTACGAGCAGTACTTC
CDR3 protein: CASSLAGGVYEQYF
J gene: TRBJ2-7
D gene: .
clone size: .
V gene: TRBV5-1

CDR3 DNA: TGTGCCAGCAGGGGGCTAGGTGGGGCCAACGTCCTGACTTTC
CDR3 protein: CASRGLGGANVLTF
J gene: TRBJ2-6
D gene: .
clone size: many
V gene: TRBV27

CDR3 DNA: TGTGCCAGCAGCTTGGCTAGCGGGAACCCAGAGACCCGGTACTTC
CDR3 protein: CASSLASGNPETRYF
J gene: TRBJ2-5
D gene: TRBD2
clone size: .
V gene: TRBV7-9

CDR3 DNA: TGTGCCAGCAGTGACTTGGTGGAATCCAGTGAAGCTTTCTTT
CDR3 protein: CASSDLVESSEAFF
J gene: TRBJ1-1
D gene: .
clone size: .
V gene: TRBV6-2/TRBV6-3

CDR3 DNA: TGTGCCAGCAGTCCGGACATGAGTTCCTACAATGAGCAGTTCTTC
CDR3 protein: CASSPDMSSYNEQFF
J gene: TRBJ2-1
D gene: .
clone size: .
V gene: TRBV12-3/TRBV12-4

CDR3 DNA: TGTGCCAGCAGCCTAGCGGGAATGGCAGATACGCAGTATTTT
CDR3 protein: CASSLAGMADTQYF
J gene: TRBJ2-3
D gene: TRBD2
clone size: .
V gene: TRBV3-1

CDR3 DNA: TGTGCCAGCAGGGATTGGACAGGGTTTGGCATTCAGTACTTC
CDR3 protein: CASRDWTGFGIQYF
J gene: TRBJ2-4
D gene: TRBD1
clone size: many
V gene: TRBV6-2/TRBV6-3

CDR3 DNA: TGTGCCAGCAGTGAACTCAACGCGGGCAGACTGAGTGAAAAACTGTTTTTT
CDR3 protein: CASSELNAGRLSEKLFF
J gene: TRBJ1-4
D gene: .
clone size: few
V gene: TRBV25-1

CDR3 DNA: TGTGCCGGTCAGGGGGACCAAGAGACCCAGTACTTC
CDR3 protein: CAGQGDQETQYF
J gene: TRBJ2-5
D gene: TRBD1
clone size: few
V gene: TRBV2

CDR3 DNA: TGTGCCAGCAGCACCCTCCCGGGGGTGAACAGATGGGGGCAGTACTTC
CDR3 protein: CASSTLPGVNRWGQYF
J gene: TRBJ2-7
D gene: .
clone size: .
V gene: TRBV11-2

CDR3 DNA: TGTGCCAGCAGTGCCAAGGAAAACATTGAAGCTTTCTTT
CDR3 protein: CASSAKENIEAFF
J gene: TRBJ1-1
D gene: .
clone size: many
V gene: TRBV6-2/TRBV6-3

CDR3 DNA: TGTGCCTGGAGTCGTAGCGGGAGGGCCAAAGAGACCCAGTACTTC
CDR3 protein: CAWSRSGRAKETQYF
J gene: TRBJ2-5
D gene: TRBD2
clone size: few
V gene: TRBV30

CDR3 DNA: TGTGCCAGTAGTGGGGACGGCGGAGGGGATACCTACGAGCAGTACTTC
CDR3 protein: CASSGDGGGDTYEQYF
J gene: TRBJ2-7
D gene: .
clone size: .
V gene: TRBV19

CDR3 DNA: TGTGCCACCAGTGATTTTGGCAGGGGCGATGAGCAGTTCTTC
CDR3 protein: CATSDFGRGDEQFF
J gene: TRBJ2-1
D gene: .
clone size: .
V gene: TRBV24-1

CDR3 DNA: TGCGCCAGCAGATCTGAGACAGGAGCATTATTCGAAGAGCAGTACTTC
CDR3 protein: CASRSETGALFEEQYF
J gene: TRBJ2-7
D gene: .
clone size: .
V gene: TRBV5-1

CDR3 DNA: TGTGCCAGCAGCATCCTAGCGGGAGGATCCTACGAGCAGTACTTC
CDR3 protein: CASSILAGGSYEQYF
J gene: TRBJ2-7
D gene: TRBD2
clone size: .
V gene: TRBV7-9

CDR3 DNA: TGTGCCAGCAGTGACCGGAATAGGAAAAACATTCAGTACTTC
CDR3 protein: CASSDRNRKNIQYF
J gene: TRBJ2-4
D gene: .
clone size: few
V gene: TRBV2

CDR3 DNA: TGCGCCAGCAGCTTGGGTGGCCTTACGAACACTGAAGCTTTCTTT
CDR3 protein: CASSLGGLTNTEAFF
J gene: TRBJ1-1
D gene: .
clone size: few
V gene: TRBV5-1

CDR3 DNA: TGTTCCAGCAGCCCGGAAGGTGACCACCGGGGTGAAAAACTGTTTTTT
CDR3 protein: CSSSPEGDHRGEKLFF
J gene: TRBJ1-4
D gene: .
clone size: once
V gene: TRBV7-9

CDR3 DNA: TGTGCCAGCAGCCAAGAAGTATTGCCCGGGGACGGCTATGGCTACACCTTC
CDR3 protein: CASSQEVLPGDGYGYTF
J gene: TRBJ1-2
D gene: .
clone size: .
V gene: TRBV14

CDR3 DNA: TGTGCCAGTAGTATAATCCTAGCCCCCGATACGCAGTATTTT
CDR3 protein: CASSIILAPDTQYF
J gene: TRBJ2-3
D gene: .
clone size: few
V gene: TRBV19

CDR3 DNA: TGTGCCAGCAGCCAAGATCCGCAGCGCTACGAGCAGTACTTC
CDR3 protein: CASSQDPQRYEQYF
J gene: TRBJ2-7
D gene: .
clone size: .
V gene: TRBV14

CDR3 DNA: TGCGCCAGCAGTTTATGGGACTCGATTTACGAGCAGTACTTC
CDR3 protein: CASSLWDSIYEQYF
J gene: TRBJ2-7
D gene: .
clone size: many
V gene: TRBV5-1

CDR3 DNA: TGTGCCAGCAGCCTGGACGGGACAGGGGATGAAAAACTGTTTTTT
CDR3 protein: CASSLDGTGDEKLFF
J gene: TRBJ1-4
D gene: TRBD1
clone size: .
V gene: TRBV6-6

CDR3 DNA: TGTGCCAGCAGGGAAGCAGGGCTGGCACTCACAGATACGCAGTATTTT
CDR3 protein: CASREAGLALTDTQYF
J gene: TRBJ2-3
D gene: .
clone size: .
V gene: TRBV14

CDR3 DNA: TGTGCCAGCAGCTTGGGGGCTCGAACAGGGAGGGCAGATACGCAGTATTTT
CDR3 protein: CASSLGARTGRADTQYF
J gene: TRBJ2-3
D gene: .
clone size: .
V gene: TRBV5-6

CDR3 DNA: TGTGCCAGCAGCGAGGGGCCCGGGGTAGATACGCAGTATTTT
CDR3 protein: CASSEGPGVDTQYF
J gene: TRBJ2-3
D gene: .
clone size: few
V gene: TRBV5-8

CDR3 DNA: TGTGCCAGCAGTTACTTGGGACAGGGCGCAGATACGCAGTATTTT
CDR3 protein: CASSYLGQGADTQYF
J gene: TRBJ2-3
D gene: TRBD1
clone size: .
V gene: TRBV6-6